The 15 T cell receptor beta chains below were found in one sample sequenced in a study of T cell repertoires in cytomegalovirus infection (dated by TCRdb to between 2017 and 2020). Their antigens are not known. The treatment or condition tag for this specimen amounts to: in vitro stimulation with specific CMV peptide epitopes to enrich CMV-specific T cells. Sequencing took place on an Illumina HiSeq 1500. In TCRdb, the public reads were trimmed at Q25 with fastp and aligned with MiXCR, with productive beta chains retained. CDR3 protein sequences are deduplicated, and each keeps its most common genes and DNA. Across this sample there are about 570,000 distinct CDR3 sequences, with almost 40% seen only once. Around 46% of the sample goes to the ten largest clones. Sequenced material: cultured PBMCs, taken from culture after CMV antigen stimulation. The receptors were sampled from a human donor in good health (CMV status not recorded). Some clones in this sample may be carry-over from other donors' samples.

This clonotype was counted ten times or more. The chain combines TRBV7-6 with TRBJ2-5; TRBD1 might be the D (6 bases). Germline assignment: CDR1 SGHVS and CDR2 FNYEAQ. There are 16 residues in the CDR3. Between the trimmed V and J ends, which lost 6 bases and 0 bases, there was a span of 17 bases. The CDR3 sequence is CASSSPGGTYQETQYF. The CDR3 coding sequence is TGTGCCAGCAGTTCCCCGGGTGGGACATACCAAGAGACCCAGTACTTC.

This clonotype appeared a few times. CDR3 coding DNA: TGTGCCAGCAGCCCCAGGGGGGGCTTTAACTATGGCTACACCTTC. This gives the protein CASSPRGGFNYGYTF. This sequence joins TRBV7-2 and TRBJ1-2; 7 bases map to TRBD1. The germline CDR1 and CDR2 sequences are SGHTA and FQGNSA. Trimming removed 5 bases from V and 1 base from J; junction bases left unmatched: 7. This CDR3 comprises 15 residues.

Only a few counts were recorded for this clonotype. This chain links TRBV20-1 with TRBJ2-6; D gene uncertain. There are 16 residues in the CDR3. V lost 5 bases and J lost 1, with 15 bases in between. The germline gives CDR1 DFQATT, CDR2 SNEGSKA (reference sequence). The CDR3: CSALTAPASGANVLTF. DNA of the CDR3: TGCAGTGCTCTAACAGCGCCGGCATCTGGGGCCAACGTCCTGACTTTC.

The J gene is TRBJ2-1, the V gene TRBV4-3; the D is unclear. Germline V gene data show CDR1 as LGHNA and CDR2 as YSLEER. This CDR3 spans 15 amino acids. Trimming left V 1 base short and J 5 bases short, with 12 bases between. The CDR3 nucleotides read TGCGCCAGCAGCCAAGGATCCAGCGCCAACAATGAGCAGTTCTTC. Translating it yields CASSQGSSANNEQFF.

The chain couples TRBV7-9 to TRBJ2-6, with 7 positions matching TRBD1. Per the germline V gene, CDR1 is SEHNR and CDR2 is FQNEAQ (reference sequence). This CDR3 is 18 amino acids long. V was pared by 7 bases and J by 0 bases, with 12 bases of the junction left unmatched. The CDR3 region has the DNA TGTGCCAGCACCCCGGCAGGACAGGCGCTCTCTGGGGCCAACGTCCTGACTTTC. Residues: CASTPAGQALSGANVLTF.

This clonotype has at least ten counts. V is TRBV7-8 and J is TRBJ1-5; perhaps TRBD1 as D (6 bases). The ends were cut back, 5 bases at V and 2 bases at J, with 16 bases in the middle. CDR3 length: 16 residues. Germline assignment: CDR1 SGHVS and CDR2 FQNEAQ. This chain's CDR3 is CASSPRGGYGNQPQHF. The CDR3 DNA is TGTGCCAGCAGCCCGAGGGGGGGCTACGGCAATCAGCCCCAGCATTTT.

Only a few counts were recorded for this clonotype. The rearrangement uses TRBV6-6 and TRBJ2-1; possibly TRBD1 for D (6 bases). From germline, CDR1 is MNHNY and CDR2 SVGAGI (reference sequence). CDR3 length: 12 residues. With 11 bases removed from V and 9 bases from J, the gap between germline ends came to 17 bases. The CDR3 is CAGSRGEGEQFF. As DNA, the CDR3 is TGTGCCGGGAGCAGGGGAGAGGGTGAGCAGTTCTTC.

This chain uses TRBV4-1 with TRBJ2-5, with a possible D match to TRBD2 (5 bases). CDR1 is MGHRA and CDR2 is YSYEKL in the germline V gene. The CDR3 consists of 14 residues. The V gene lost 4 bases and the J gene lost 1 base, with 10 bases spanning the gap. CDR3: CASSPARAQETQYF. The CDR3 region has the DNA TGCGCCAGCAGCCCGGCGAGGGCCCAAGAGACCCAGTACTTC.

The chain employs TRBV29-1 and TRBJ1-2; TRBD1 might be the D (5 bases). CDR3 size: 17 residues. V was cut by 0 bases and J by 5 bases, with 22 bases left in between. The germline gives CDR1 SQVTM, CDR2 ANQGSEA. The CDR3 region is CSVEDPSRGGDAYGYTF. The CDR3 nucleotides are TGCAGCGTTGAAGATCCTTCTAGGGGAGGGGACGCTTATGGCTACACCTTC.

This clonotype has a count of ten or more. V usage is TRBV12-3 or TRBV12-4 and J usage is TRBJ2-1; TRBD2 matches 9 bases. V lost 5 bases and J lost 4; bases outside the gene matches: 9. The CDR3 is made up of 16 amino acids. DNA of the CDR3: TGTGCCAGCAGTCACCAGCGGGAGGCCCTTTACAATGAGCAGTTCTTC. Its protein product is CASSHQREALYNEQFF.

This clonotype showed up just a few times. This sequence joins TRBV7-2 and TRBJ2-7; maybe TRBD2 (6 bases). CDR3 size: 14 residues. Trimming pared 5 bases from V and 5 bases from J, leaving 16 bases between. Germline V gene sequence: CDR1 SGHTA, CDR2 FQGNSA. In nucleotides, the CDR3 is TGTGCCAGCAGCCCCCCGGGACTGCCGAACGAGCAGTACTTC. Protein product: CASSPPGLPNEQYF.

The table lists this clonotype with a few counts. The chain is built from TRBV6-1 and TRBJ2-7; a weak D match, TRBD1 (6 bases). The CDR3 spans 15 residues. V shed 5 bases and J shed 4 bases, with 18 bases lying between them. Per the germline V gene, CDR1 is MNHNS and CDR2 is SASEGT. CDR3 loop: CASSQGVGQAYEQYF. As DNA, the CDR3 is TGTGCCAGCAGTCAAGGGGTGGGACAAGCATACGAGCAGTACTTC.

In its sample, this clonotype was seen a few times. The chain combines TRBV4-3 with TRBJ1-2, with D unresolved. V was cut by 2 bases and J by 5 bases, with 15 bases left in between. The CDR3 has 15 amino acids. Germline V lookup: CDR1 LGHNA, CDR2 YSLEER. The CDR3, as DNA: TGCGCCAGCAGCCAACAAGCTTTGGCCGTTTATGGCTACACCTTC. Translation: CASSQQALAVYGYTF.

The CDR3 coding sequence is TGTGCCAGCAGCGCCGGACAGGGTCCCACAGATACGCAGTATTTT. Protein product: CASSAGQGPTDTQYF. The chain combines TRBV7-6 with TRBJ2-3; TRBD1 agrees at 8 bases. The CDR3 is 15 residues long. The V segment lost 5 bases and the J segment 2 bases; nucleotides outside the gene matches: 6. Germline CDR1 SGHVS, CDR2 FNYEAQ. The full variable domain, in which reference TRBV7-6 and TRBJ2-3 provide the parts outside the CDR3, is GAGVSQSPRYKVTKRGQDVALRCDPISGHVSLYWYRQALGQGPEFLTYFNYEAQQDKSGLPNDRFSAERPEGSISTLTIQRTEQRDSAMYRCASSAGQGPTDTQYFGPGTRLTVL.

This sequence joins TRBV18 and TRBJ2-6, with D hard to call. The CDR3 is 19 amino acids. The germline gives CDR1 KGHSH, CDR2 LQKENI. The germline V and J ends were trimmed by 2 bases and 4 bases, with 21 bases remaining between them. CDR3 bases: TGTGCCAGCTCACCAGGACCCCGCAGGTTGGGTCTCGGGGCCAACGTCCTGACTTTC. Its translation is CASSPGPRRLGLGANVLTF.